Below, 8 T cell receptor beta chains from the same sample are listed, as sequenced in a study of identical twins (dated by TCRdb to about 2016). The library was produced with 5' RACE. Sequencing instrument: Illumina HiSeq 2000. The public reads were quality trimmed at Q25 with fastp and then assembled into clones with MiXCR by TCRdb, keeping productive beta chains. CDR3 protein duplicates are merged, each entry listing the most common genes and DNA. For this sample there are roughly 700,000 distinct CDR3 sequences; approximately 9% appear just once. The top ten clonotypes cover 0.75% to 1% of the sample. The same sample was also studied in work on yellow fever vaccine responses in identical twins.

Material: PBMCs. These receptor sequences come from a woman aged 18-30 years in good health.

This clonotype was seen many times. As DNA, the CDR3 is TGTGCCAGCAGTGAACCGGGACTTGTCTACGAGCAGTACTTC. Residues: CASSEPGLVYEQYF. The rearrangement uses TRBV25-1 and TRBJ2-7; the D gene is possibly TRBD2 (6 bases). The V end was cut by 2 bases, the J end by 3 bases, with 11 bases between. The CDR3 loop spans 14 amino acids. Germline CDR1 is MGHDK and CDR2 is SYGVNS.

This clonotype turned up a few times. The CDR3 here is CASSYTGLNQETQYF. In DNA form, the CDR3 reads TGTGCCAGCAGTTACACCGGACTAAACCAAGAGACCCAGTACTTC. This chain uses TRBV6-2 or TRBV6-3 with TRBJ2-5; TRBD2 might be the D (6 bases). Per germline, CDR1 MNHEY and CDR2 SVGEGT. V was trimmed by 2 bases and J by 0 bases, leaving 10 bases between them. There are 15 residues in the CDR3.

V is TRBV2 and J is TRBJ2-3; D possibly corresponds to TRBD2 (7 bases). This CDR3 has 13 amino acids. V dropped 8 bases and J dropped 1 base, with 10 bases sitting between them. Germline-derived CDR1 and CDR2 are SNHLY and FYNNEI. CDR3: CASEGGGTDTQYF. In DNA form, the CDR3 reads TGTGCCAGCGAGGGGGGGGGCACAGATACGCAGTATTTT.

This clonotype has only a few counts. This chain connects TRBV20-1 to TRBJ2-3; 10 nucleotides align to TRBD2. The CDR3 runs to 14 residues. Germline lookup yields CDR1 DFQATT and CDR2 SNEGSKA (reference sequence). Unmatched junction bases numbered 5, after V lost 3 bases and J lost 5 bases. CDR3 nucleotides: TGCAGTGCTAGGCTAGCGGGAGCTTTAGATACGCAGTATTTT. It is translated as CSARLAGALDTQYF.

DNA of the CDR3: TGTGCCAGCAGTTTAGGATGGCCGGGGAACGAGCAGTACTTC. Translated, it gives CASSLGWPGNEQYF. The chain links TRBV27 to TRBJ2-7, with D perhaps TRBD2 (5 bases). V was pared by 2 bases and J by 5 bases, with 13 bases between. Germline V CDR1 and CDR2: MNHEY, SMNVEV (reference sequence). The CDR3 contains 14 residues.

This clonotype was observed many times. The genes are TRBV12-3 or TRBV12-4 and TRBJ2-5; 8 positions agree with TRBD2. This CDR3 is 14 amino acids long. Trimming took 6 bases from V and 1 from J; bases not matched to a gene: 4. The CDR3 nucleotides are TGTGCCAGCAGCCAGACTAGCGCCCAAGAGACCCAGTACTTC. Amino acids: CASSQTSAQETQYF.

This clonotype has at least ten counts. J is TRBJ2-5 and V is TRBV6-6; tentative D call: TRBD2 (6 bases). The germline gives CDR1 MNHNY, CDR2 SVGAGI (reference sequence). V lost 6 bases, J lost 1 base, and 6 bases lay in between. The CDR3 covers 12 residues. CDR3 sequence reads: CASRGGQETQYF. DNA of the CDR3: TGTGCCAGCAGGGGGGGCCAAGAGACCCAGTACTTC.

J is TRBJ2-3 and V is TRBV28; D may correspond to TRBD1 or TRBD2 (5 bases each). CDR1 is MDHEN, CDR2 SYDVKM, per germline. V gave up 11 bases and J gave up 3 bases, with 12 bases separating them. This CDR3 comprises 12 residues. CDR3 nucleotides: TGTGCCTCAATGGGGGAGACAGATACGCAGTATTTT. Translating it yields CASMGETDTQYF.